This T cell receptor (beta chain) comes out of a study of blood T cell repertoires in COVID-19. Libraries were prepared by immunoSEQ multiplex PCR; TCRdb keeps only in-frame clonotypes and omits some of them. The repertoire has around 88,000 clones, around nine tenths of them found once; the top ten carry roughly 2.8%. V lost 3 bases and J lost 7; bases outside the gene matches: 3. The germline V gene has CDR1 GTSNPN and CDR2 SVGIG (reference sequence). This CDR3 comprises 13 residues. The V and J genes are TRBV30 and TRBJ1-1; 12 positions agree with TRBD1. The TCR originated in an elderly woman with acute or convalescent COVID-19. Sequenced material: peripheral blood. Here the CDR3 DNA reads TGTGCCTGGAGGGGACAGGGGGCGCGTGAAGCTTTCTTT. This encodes CAWRGQGAREAFF.